These T cell receptor beta chains were read from a single sample in a study of blood T cell repertoires in COVID-19. TCRdb's table, derived via immunoSEQ multiplex PCR, lists solely in-frame clones and lacks some. The sample has over 150,000 clones, about 88% seen once. The sequenced material came from peripheral blood. These receptors were obtained from a woman of 80 years or more with COVID-19, enrolled during active disease. CDR3s include the opening cysteine and the closing phenylalanine or tryptophan. Fields, in order: D gene, J gene, V gene, clone size, CDR3 DNA, CDR3 protein. The D gene is left open where the match is weak. Not every row has a clone size; where given, it reads once, few, many or a size class.

d_call: -
j_call: TRBJ1-5
v_call: TRBV15
clone_size: -
cdr3_nt: TGTGCCACCAGCATGCAGGGCCCCCAGGGTCAGCCCCAGCATTTT
cdr3_aa: CATSMQGPQGQPQHF

d_call: TRBD1
j_call: TRBJ1-6
v_call: TRBV9
clone_size: -
cdr3_nt: TGTGCCAGCAGCGACCGGGACAGGGGATCCTATAATTCACCCCTCCACTTT
cdr3_aa: CASSDRDRGSYNSPLHF

d_call: TRBD1
j_call: TRBJ1-5
v_call: TRBV24-1
clone_size: -
cdr3_nt: TGTGCCACCAGTGATCCTGGACAGGGGAATCAGCCCCAGCATTTT
cdr3_aa: CATSDPGQGNQPQHF

d_call: -
j_call: TRBJ1-1
v_call: TRBV6-5
clone_size: -
cdr3_nt: TGTGCCAGCACTCTGGGTGGGCCGACGAAGACTGAAGCTTTCTTT
cdr3_aa: CASTLGGPTKTEAFF

d_call: -
j_call: TRBJ2-1
v_call: TRBV19
clone_size: -
cdr3_nt: TGTGCCAGCACCGAGACTGGAGGAGCGAAGGGTGAGCAGTTCTTC
cdr3_aa: CASTETGGAKGEQFF

d_call: -
j_call: TRBJ2-3
v_call: TRBV7-7
clone_size: -
cdr3_nt: TGTGCTAGCAGCTTAGGGTCAGGGGATCGCGGTCGCACAGATACGCAGTATTTT
cdr3_aa: CASSLGSGDRGRTDTQYF

d_call: TRBD2
j_call: TRBJ2-3
v_call: TRBV5-1
clone_size: -
cdr3_nt: TGCGCCAGCAGCTTGGATGGAGCGGGGACCACAGATACGCAGTATTTT
cdr3_aa: CASSLDGAGTTDTQYF

d_call: TRBD1
j_call: TRBJ1-5
v_call: TRBV3-1/TRBV3-2
clone_size: few
cdr3_nt: TGTGCCAGCAGCCCCTACAGGGGGGAACAGCCCCAGCATTTT
cdr3_aa: CASSPYRGEQPQHF

d_call: -
j_call: TRBJ2-5
v_call: TRBV27
clone_size: -
cdr3_nt: TGTGCCAGCAGTCCCACCGCTGGAGGGTTCCAGTACTTC
cdr3_aa: CASSPTAGGFQYF

d_call: -
j_call: TRBJ1-5
v_call: TRBV4-1
clone_size: -
cdr3_nt: TGCGCCAGCAGCCAACATTCAACAGGGCTGAATCAGCCCCAGCATTTT
cdr3_aa: CASSQHSTGLNQPQHF

d_call: -
j_call: TRBJ1-3
v_call: TRBV15
clone_size: -
cdr3_nt: TGTGCCACCAGCCCAGATCACAGTTCTGGAAACACCATATATTTT
cdr3_aa: CATSPDHSSGNTIYF

d_call: TRBD1
j_call: TRBJ2-5
v_call: TRBV2
clone_size: -
cdr3_nt: TGTGCCAGCAGCTCCGGGACAGCTGAGACCCAGTACTTC
cdr3_aa: CASSSGTAETQYF

d_call: -
j_call: TRBJ1-5
v_call: TRBV19
clone_size: -
cdr3_nt: TGTGCCGGATCCCAGGGAAGGAGCAATCAGCCCCAGCATTTT
cdr3_aa: CAGSQGRSNQPQHF

d_call: TRBD1
j_call: TRBJ2-3
v_call: TRBV28
clone_size: -
cdr3_nt: TGTGCCAGCAGTGGACAGGGGGTTGCTGATACGCAGTATTTT
cdr3_aa: CASSGQGVADTQYF

d_call: TRBD2
j_call: TRBJ2-2
v_call: TRBV4-1
clone_size: -
cdr3_nt: TGCGCCACCGGACTAGCGGGGCATAACACCGGGGAGCTGTTTTTT
cdr3_aa: CATGLAGHNTGELFF

d_call: -
j_call: TRBJ1-1
v_call: TRBV6-5
clone_size: -
cdr3_nt: TGTGCCAGCAGTCGGGGGGACCTCACTGAAGCTTTCTTT
cdr3_aa: CASSRGDLTEAFF

d_call: -
j_call: TRBJ2-5
v_call: TRBV11-2
clone_size: -
cdr3_nt: TGTGCCAGCAGCTTACTGGAGACCCAGTACTTC
cdr3_aa: CASSLLETQYF

d_call: -
j_call: TRBJ2-5
v_call: TRBV7-2
clone_size: -
cdr3_nt: TGTGCCAGCAGCGGCAGACAGTTTCTTTACCAAGAGACCCAGTACTTC
cdr3_aa: CASSGRQFLYQETQYF